This T cell receptor beta chain was retrieved from a study of T-cell memory formation after mild COVID-19. V shed 5 bases and J shed 4 bases, with 14 bases lying between them. Germline loops: CDR1 SSHAT, CDR2 FNYEAQ (reference sequence). The CDR3 sequence is 14 residues long. TCRdb reprocessed the 5' RACE reads via MiXCR and lists one record per CDR3 protein. The table shows tens of thousands of distinct CDR3 sequences, with around 25% occurring only once. This clonotype was found many times. Sequencing was performed on PBMCs or a T cell subset sorted from them (not recorded which). This sequence was found in a man aged 18 to 29 who had mild COVID-19 (a few samples of this study predate the infection). Cell type and time point are not known. The chain carries TRBV7-7 and TRBJ2-5, with a possible D match to TRBD2 (6 bases). The CDR3 loop is CASSPTSTGETQYF. CDR3 nucleotides: TGTGCCAGCAGCCCTACTAGCACTGGAGAGACCCAGTACTTC. The full variable domain, in which reference TRBV7-7 and TRBJ2-5 provide the parts outside the CDR3, is GAGVSQSPRYKVTKRGQDVTLRCDPISSHATLYWYQQALGQGPEFLTYFNYEAQPDKSGLPSDRFSAERPEGSISTLTIQRTEQRDSAMYRCASSPTSTGETQYFGPGTRLLVL.